This T cell receptor (beta chain) emerged from a study of cytomegalovirus exposure and HLA in healthy donors. Study-level background: The early release's HLA-typed donors yielded tens of millions of unique TCRs.

Whole-study results and caveats: The study flagged 150 to 200 TCR beta chains as cytomegalovirus-associated. The analysis excluded some indistinguishable V segments, including TRBV6-2 and TRBV6-3.

This clone was counted between two and nine times. Its antigen is not identified. The primer mix had 60 Vbeta and 13 Jbeta primers. As processed by the authors: A later analysis counted approximately 88 million unique TCR beta chains, some 12 million shared. The assay was immunoSEQ multiplex PCR, and TCRdb's table has in-frame clones only and misses some. D and trimming were read from the DNA, whereas the V and J calls and clone size are those reported in that table. The sample holds 140,000 to 150,000 clones, about three quarters seen once. Germline loops: CDR1 MNHNY, CDR2 SVGAGI (reference sequence). CDR3 length equals 15 residues. V was clipped by 4 bases and J by 3 bases; unmatched bases: 5.

The chain uses TRBV6-6 and TRBJ2-4; 8 nucleotides match TRBD1. Sequencing was done on a sample of PBMCs. This clonotype was obtained from a man aged 35-49 years in good health and CMV-seropositive. Written as DNA, the CDR3 is TGTGCCAGCAGTTTCCCTACAGGGGGCAAAAACATTCAGTACTTC. Its protein is CASSFPTGGKNIQYF.